Below are 26 T cell receptor beta chains sequenced from a single sample in a study of shared clonotypes between healthy human individuals. Sequencing was performed with immunoSEQ multiplex PCR; in TCRdb, only in-frame clones are kept and a portion is missing. The sample has more than 200,000 clones; about 65% are singletons. Input material: memory CD4+ T cells sorted from blood. Subset in this sample: CD45RA-negative fraction. These receptors were obtained from a man aged 25-45 years in good health.

The sample holds one count of this clone. The rearrangement links TRBV7-9 to TRBJ1-1; D may be TRBD1 (6 bases). The V and J ends lost 6 bases and 4 bases respectively, with 24 bases between them. Germline V gene sequence: CDR1 SEHNR, CDR2 FQNEAQ (reference sequence). The CDR3 has 17 residues. CDR3 in DNA: TGTGCCAGCAGGCTCGCCCGGGGGCGCCGAGAGGGCACTGAAGCTTTCTTT. Translation: CASRLARGRREGTEAFF. Filled out from reference TRBV7-9 and TRBJ1-1, the complete variable domain reads DTGVSQNPRHKITKRGQNVTFRCDPISEHNRLYWYRQTLGQGPEFLTYFQNEAQLEKSRLLSDRFSAERPKGSFSTLEIQRTEQGDSAMYLCASRLARGRREGTEAFFGQGTRLTVV.

The CDR3 here is CASSYSRQSASYEQYF. Written as DNA, the CDR3 is TGTGCCAGCAGTTACTCCCGGCAGTCCGCCTCCTACGAGCAGTACTTC. The gene calls are TRBV6-5 and TRBJ2-7, with D unresolved. Trimming left V 0 bases short and J 0 bases short, with 12 bases between. The CDR3 is 16 residues long. Germline V lookup: CDR1 MNHEY, CDR2 SVGAGI.

This clone is a singleton in its sample. The rearrangement links TRBV4-3 to TRBJ2-7, with TRBD2 matching over 11 bases. The CDR3 loop spans 17 amino acids. J was trimmed by 0 bases and V by 3 bases; bases with no gene match: 7. Per the germline V gene, CDR1 is LGHNA and CDR2 is YSLEER. Written as DNA, the CDR3 is TGCGCCAGCAGCCAGGCCACTAGCGGGGGTTCCTCCTACGAGCAGTACTTC. Translation: CASSQATSGGSSYEQYF.

With regard to this clone: The sample holds other DNA sequences that translate to the same CDR3. The chain has TRBV5-5 and TRBJ2-3, with D unresolved. The germline CDR1 and CDR2 sequences are SGHKS and YYEKEE (reference sequence). V was cut by 5 bases and J by 4 bases, with 20 bases left in between. This CDR3 has 16 amino acids. CDR3 coding DNA: TGTGCCAGCAGACCAGCAGGCCGAGGAACATCAGATACGCAGTATTTT. Protein product: CASRPAGRGTSDTQYF.

The J gene is TRBJ2-2, the V gene TRBV2; maybe TRBD1 (5 bases). This CDR3 has 15 amino acids. Trimming took off 7 bases at V and 4 bases at J, with 16 bases between the two ends. Germline CDR1 SNHLY, CDR2 FYNNEI. CDR3: CASTMGRSATGELFF. Written as DNA, the CDR3 is TGTGCCAGCACTATGGGGCGGTCCGCCACCGGGGAGCTGTTTTTT.

The chain joins TRBV19 to TRBJ1-5, with D perhaps TRBD1 (6 bases). Deletions cut 5 bases from V and 6 bases from J, with 17 bases between. Germline V gene lookup returns CDR1 LNHDA and CDR2 SQIVND (reference sequence). CDR3 size: 15 residues. CDR3 loop: CASSEGQIITQPQHF. Written as DNA, the CDR3 is TGTGCCAGTAGTGAAGGACAGATTATAACTCAGCCCCAGCATTTT. The full variable domain, in which reference TRBV19 and TRBJ1-5 provide the parts outside the CDR3, is DGGITQSPKYLFRKEGQNVTLSCEQNLNHDAMYWYRQDPGQGLRLIYYSQIVNDFQKGDIAEGYSVSREKKESFPLTVTSAQKNPTAFYLCASSEGQIITQPQHFGDGTRLSIL.

The chain carries TRBV6-1 and TRBJ2-6; 9 nucleotides match TRBD2. This CDR3 spans 15 amino acids. Per germline, CDR1 MNHNS and CDR2 SASEGT. V lost 3 bases to trimming and J lost 15 bases; unmatched junction nucleotides: 12. CDR3 region: CASSDSTGTSLGLTF. CDR3 sequence (DNA): TGTGCCAGCAGTGATTCTACCGGGACTAGCTTGGGCCTGACTTTC.

The chain has TRBV11-2 and TRBJ2-7; weak D call: TRBD1 (6 bases). The CDR3 spans 14 residues. Per the germline V gene, CDR1 is SGHAT and CDR2 is FQNNGV. The V end lost 5 bases, the J end lost 3 bases, and 14 bases lay between the germline ends. The CDR3 nucleotides are TGTGCCAGCAGCCGGTTAGGGGGTCACTACGAGCAGTACTTC. This encodes CASSRLGGHYEQYF.

The chain employs TRBV2 and TRBJ1-4; TRBD1 matches at 7 bases. This CDR3 is built from 15 residues. Trimming removed 7 bases from V and 3 bases from J; junction bases left unmatched: 8. Germline values: CDR1 SNHLY, CDR2 FYNNEI. The DNA for the CDR3 is TGTGCCAGCACCCCCGACAGGGTTGCTAATGAAAAACTGTTTTTT. This sequence encodes CASTPDRVANEKLFF. The complete variable domain, with remaining parts taken from reference TRBV2 and TRBJ1-4, reads EPEVTQTPSHQVTQMGQEVILRCVPISNHLYFYWYRQILGQKVEFLVSFYNNEISEKSEIFDDQFSVERPDGSNFTLKIRSTKLEDSAMYFCASTPDRVANEKLFFGSGTQLSVL.

The V gene is TRBV19, the J gene TRBJ2-2, with D tentatively TRBD1 (6 bases). V gave up 2 bases and J gave up 4 bases, with 11 bases separating them. In germline, CDR1 is LNHDA, CDR2 SQIVND (reference sequence). This CDR3 is built from 15 residues. The CDR3 here is CASSIPQGSTGELFF. CDR3 bases: TGTGCCAGTAGTATACCACAGGGATCCACCGGGGAGCTGTTTTTT.

The gene calls are TRBV6-6 and TRBJ1-5; 7 bases are shared with TRBD1. Germline V gene sequence: CDR1 MNHNY, CDR2 SVGAGI (reference sequence). This CDR3 contains 14 residues. Losses at the gene ends were 5 bases for V and 6 bases for J; bases not matched to a gene: 7. This chain's CDR3 is CASSGNRGTQPQHF. CDR3 DNA sequence: TGTGCCAGCAGTGGAAACAGGGGCACTCAGCCCCAGCATTTT.

The V gene is TRBV30, the J gene TRBJ2-7; D gene ambiguous. V was trimmed by 0 bases and J by 6 bases, leaving 9 bases between them. The germline V gene encodes CDR1 GTSNPN and CDR2 SVGIG (reference sequence). The CDR3 totals 12 residues. The CDR3 sequence: CAWSVSSAEQYF. In DNA, the CDR3 is TGTGCCTGGAGTGTAAGCTCGGCCGAGCAGTACTTC.

The gene calls are TRBV6-5 and TRBJ2-5, with a tentative D call TRBD2 (6 bases). Germline CDR1 and CDR2: MNHEY and SVGAGI. The CDR3 length is 13 residues. Deletions cut 5 bases from V and 5 bases from J, with 12 bases between. Here the CDR3 reads CASSGGVTETQYF. CDR3 nucleotides: TGTGCCAGCAGTGGAGGGGTCACGGAGACCCAGTACTTC.

A few counts support this clone. The chain joins TRBV7-2 to TRBJ2-5, with a weak D call TRBD2 (6 bases). V was clipped by 5 bases and J by 1 base, with 17 bases between them. The CDR3 has 16 amino acids. Looked up from germline, CDR1 is SGHTA and CDR2 is FQGNSA. The DNA of the CDR3 is TGTGCCAGCAGCGCCTCTAGCGCCTCGGGCCAAGAGACCCAGTACTTC. The encoded protein is CASSASSASGQETQYF.

V is TRBV7-9 and J is TRBJ2-1, with a weak D call TRBD2 (5 bases). The CDR3 totals 17 residues. V dropped 1 base and J dropped 9 bases, with 22 bases sitting between them. Germline CDR1 is SEHNR and CDR2 is FQNEAQ (reference sequence). The CDR3 region has the DNA TGTGCCAGCAGCTTAGACCCTAGCCGCCCGGTCAAGGGTGAGCAGTTCTTC. Residues: CASSLDPSRPVKGEQFF.

V is TRBV7-9 and J is TRBJ2-7, with a weak D call TRBD1 (7 bases). CDR1 and CDR2 from the germline V gene are SEHNR and FQNEAQ (reference sequence). The V end was cut by 7 bases, the J end by 7 bases, with 14 bases between. The CDR3 is made up of 12 amino acids. The CDR3 nucleotides are TGTGCCAGCAACCTCTCAGGGGGGGAGCAGTACTTC. Amino acid sequence: CASNLSGGEQYF. The full variable domain, with the rest looked up from reference TRBV7-9 and TRBJ2-7, is DTGVSQNPRHKITKRGQNVTFRCDPISEHNRLYWYRQTLGQGPEFLTYFQNEAQLEKSRLLSDRFSAERPKGSFSTLEIQRTEQGDSAMYLCASNLSGGEQYFGPGTRLTVT.

With regard to this clone: Other nucleotide sequences from this sample produce the same CDR3. The chain is built from TRBV12-5 and TRBJ2-2; the D gene is possibly TRBD2 (5 bases). The CDR3 spans 15 residues. The V end lost 2 bases, the J end lost 0 bases, and 7 bases lay between the germline ends. Germline assignment: CDR1 LGHNT and CDR2 FRNRAP. This chain's CDR3 is CASGLSGSNTGELFF. CDR3 in DNA: TGTGCTAGTGGTTTGTCGGGGTCGAACACCGGGGAGCTGTTTTTT.

The rearrangement joins TRBV6-5 to TRBJ2-1; TRBD1 is a possible D gene (5 bases). Germline values: CDR1 MNHEY, CDR2 SVGAGI. V was shortened by 4 bases and J by 0 bases, with 10 bases between the two germline ends. This CDR3 contains 15 residues. The CDR3 DNA is TGTGCCAGCAGTTCAACAGGTGACTCCTACAATGAGCAGTTCTTC. This sequence encodes CASSSTGDSYNEQFF.

The chain combines TRBV29-1 with TRBJ1-3; possible D gene TRBD1, 6 bases. The germline V gene has CDR1 SQVTM and CDR2 ANQGSEA. Deletions cut 5 bases from V and 4 bases from J, with 15 bases between. There are 14 residues in the CDR3. The CDR3 DNA reads as TGCAGCGTTTTGGAGGGGGGTCGGGGAAACACCATATATTTT. This translates into CSVLEGGRGNTIYF.

Of note for this clone: The germline gene is not matched at one end of the junction; a read error may be the cause. V gene TRBV7-7 combines with J gene TRBJ1-1; possibly TRBD1 for D (6 bases). In germline, CDR1 is SSHAT, CDR2 FNYEAQ (reference sequence). The CDR3 runs 15 residues. The CDR3 nucleotides read TGTGCTAGCAGCCCTGTACAAGGGGGTAACACTGAAGCTTTCTTT. Its protein product is CASSPVQGGNTEAFF.

This chain joins TRBV7-2 and TRBJ1-2, with a weak D call TRBD1 (5 bases). Trimming cost V 6 bases and J 8 bases, with 25 bases left between them. Germline CDR1 SGHTA, CDR2 FQGNSA. This CDR3 is built from 16 residues. The CDR3 bases are TGTGCCAGCAGTCACCTGGAGGGGTACACAACGCGGGGCTACACCTTC. Protein sequence: CASSHLEGYTTRGYTF.

The chain combines TRBV19 with TRBJ2-1; D remains ambiguous. V gave up 7 bases and J gave up 0 bases, with 13 bases separating them. CDR3 length: 15 amino acids. CDR1 is LNHDA, CDR2 SQIVND, per germline (reference sequence). CDR3 protein: CASTRTDDSYNEQFF. The CDR3 nucleotides read TGTGCCAGTACCAGAACCGACGACTCCTACAATGAGCAGTTCTTC.

The J gene is TRBJ2-1, the V gene TRBV5-4; TRBD2 is a possible D gene (7 bases). There are 16 residues in the CDR3. The V end lost 0 bases, the J end lost 4 bases, and 14 bases lay between the germline ends. CDR1 and CDR2 (germline): SGHNT, YYREEE (reference sequence). CDR3 loop: CASSLGRGGKYNEQFF. CDR3 sequence (DNA): TGTGCCAGCAGCTTGGGAAGGGGGGGCAAGTACAATGAGCAGTTCTTC.

The DNA for the CDR3 is TGTGCCAGCAGCTTAGGCGGGAGCGATTACAATGAGCAGTTCTTC. Amino acid sequence: CASSLGGSDYNEQFF. The gene calls are TRBV13 and TRBJ2-1; the D gene is possibly TRBD2 (6 bases). V was clipped by 0 bases and J by 4 bases, with 10 bases between them. This CDR3 is built from 15 residues. Per germline, CDR1 PRHDT and CDR2 FYEKMQ (reference sequence).

The gene calls are TRBV7-8 and TRBJ2-4; TRBD1 matches at 8 bases. The trim removed 5 bases at V and 1 base at J, leaving 7 bases unmatched. Germline-derived CDR1 and CDR2 are SGHVS and FQNEAQ. This CDR3 region has 16 residues. CDR3 loop: CASSQQRQGAKNIQYF. In DNA, the CDR3 is TGTGCCAGCAGCCAACAACGACAGGGGGCCAAAAACATTCAGTACTTC.

The chain employs TRBV9 and TRBJ2-1; 10 bases match TRBD2. The CDR3 is made up of 16 amino acids. J was trimmed by 2 bases and V by 4 bases; bases with no gene match: 6. Germline V gives CDR1 SGDLS, CDR2 YYNGEE. This CDR3 is CASSRLAGGAYNEQFF. CDR3 nucleotide sequence: TGTGCCAGCAGCAGACTAGCGGGCGGAGCCTACAATGAGCAGTTCTTC. Full variable domain (rest looked up from reference TRBV9 and TRBJ2-1): DSGVTQTPKHLITATGQRVTLRCSPRSGDLSVYWYQQSLDQGLQFLIQYYNGEERAKGNILERFSAQQFPDLHSELNLSSLELGDSALYFCASSRLAGGAYNEQFFGPGTRLTVL.